This T cell receptor (beta chain) was found in a study of cytotoxic CD8 clonotypes in ibrutinib-treated CLL. Whole-study findings and limits: There were few public clonotypes, and on treatment they contracted or stayed stable. Baseline levels of clonality went above those of age-matched healthy donors and moved with circulating CD8+ T-cell counts.

There are a few counts of this clone. The antigen is undetermined. Sequencing was performed with immunoSEQ multiplex PCR; in TCRdb, only in-frame clones are kept and a portion is missing. The sample contains 20,000 to 25,000 clones, approximately 71% of which appear only once. This receptor was taken from a human donor with chronic lymphocytic leukemia. The input for sequencing was PBMCs, taken after 12 months of ibrutinib treatment.

The CDR3 bases are TGTGCCAGCAGTAATATTCAAGAGACCCAGTACTTC. This encodes CASSNIQETQYF. The gene calls are TRBV6-6 and TRBJ2-5, with no clear D. Deletions cut 5 bases from V and 2 bases from J, with 6 bases between. The length of the CDR3 is 12 residues. The germline CDR1 and CDR2 sequences are MNHNY and SVGAGI (reference sequence).